Following are 2 T cell receptor beta chains from one sample sequenced in a study of T cells after yellow fever vaccination. In TCRdb, the 5' RACE reads were re-called with MiXCR into one record per CDR3 protein. The sample includes about 22,000 distinct CDR3 sequences, around 5.5% of them seen just once. Sequenced here: PBMCs, either bulk or a sorted T-cell subset (CD4+, CD8+, memory, or dextramer-sorted; not recorded which), sampled about 41 days after the first yellow fever vaccination. All receptors come from a man in his late teens or twenties who received the YFV17D yellow fever vaccine.

This clonotype was picked up many times. CDR3 sequence: CASSSRNEQFF. CDR3 nucleotides: TGTGCCAGCAGTTCCCGCAATGAGCAGTTCTTC. This chain links TRBV27 with TRBJ2-1; no firm D call. The V end lost 4 bases, the J end lost 6 bases, and 4 bases lay between the germline ends. This CDR3 comprises 11 residues. CDR1 and CDR2 (germline): MNHEY, SMNVEV (reference sequence).

This clonotype was recorded many times. The DNA of the CDR3 is TGTGCCAGCAGCCACGACCCCCACAGGGGGTGGGATAATTCACCCCTCCACTTT. It is translated as CASSHDPHRGWDNSPLHF. The chain employs TRBV4-2 and TRBJ1-6; TRBD1 agrees at 8 bases. Germline trimming cut 3 bases from V and 5 bases from J; bases unmatched to any gene: 12. CDR1 is LGHNA, CDR2 YNFKEQ, per germline. The CDR3 is 18 amino acids.